The 21 T cell receptor beta chains given below trace back to one sample, sequenced in a study of blood T cell repertoires in COVID-19 (dated by TCRdb to 2019 to 2021). Library construction relied on the immunoSEQ multiplex PCR assay. Imported from immuneACCESS, the table was reduced by TCRdb to in-frame sequences with V and J called. These copies leave out some clones; in studies compared against another copy, an unresolved V gene accounts for under half, and the cause of the remainder is not known. Within this sample are approximately 320,000 clones, with around 85% of them counted one time only. Of the sample, around 7.2% falls within the top ten clones. The specimen sequenced was peripheral blood. Receptors were obtained from a human donor in a cohort sampled during active COVID-19.

The CDR3 loop reads CASSRRSSEAFF. The CDR3 DNA sequence: TGTGCCAGCAGCCGAAGGAGTAGTGAAGCTTTCTTT. The chain combines TRBV4-2 with TRBJ1-1; D remains ambiguous. The length of the CDR3 is 12 residues. With 4 bases removed from V and 7 bases from J, the gap between germline ends came to 10 bases. Germline CDR1 and CDR2: LGHNA and YNFKEQ.

The chain joins TRBV27 to TRBJ2-2; 8 nucleotides line up with TRBD1. This CDR3 has 14 residues. Germline V gene data show CDR1 as MNHEY and CDR2 as SMNVEV (reference sequence). The junction had 3 bases not matched to a gene; V was cut back by 3 bases and J by 6 bases. CDR3 residues: CASSFLQGAGELFF. CDR3 DNA sequence: TGTGCCAGCAGTTTTTTACAGGGGGCCGGGGAGCTGTTTTTT.

The rearrangement uses TRBV11-2 and TRBJ2-3; D is unresolved. Trimming removed 2 bases at V and 0 bases at J, with 12 bases between. Germline V gene lookup returns CDR1 SGHAT and CDR2 FQNNGV. CDR3 length equals 16 residues. CDR3 in amino acids: CASSLQLRSSTDTQYF. The CDR3, as DNA: TGTGCCAGCAGCTTACAGTTGAGGTCTAGCACAGATACGCAGTATTTT.

The chain recombines TRBV7-2 with TRBJ2-7; D unresolved. The CDR3 loop spans 15 amino acids. V was cut by 0 bases and J by 0 bases, with 9 bases left in between. From germline, CDR1 is SGHTA and CDR2 FQGNSA. In DNA, the CDR3 is TGTGCCAGCAGCTTAGCGCTAAGTGGCTCCTACGAGCAGTACTTC. Amino acid sequence: CASSLALSGSYEQYF.

The gene calls are TRBV6-1 and TRBJ2-7; D gene uncertain. The germline CDR1 and CDR2 sequences are MNHNS and SASEGT. V was trimmed by 0 bases and J by 3 bases, leaving 6 bases between them. The CDR3 is 13 residues long. The CDR3 DNA sequence: TGTGCCAGCAGTGAAGCGGGCAACTACGAGCAGTACTTC. It codes for CASSEAGNYEQYF.

This clone was detected a few times. The rearrangement uses TRBV7-2 and TRBJ1-1; D is undetermined. Deletions cut 3 bases from V and 7 bases from J, with 6 bases between. The germline V gene has CDR1 SGHTA and CDR2 FQGNSA. The CDR3 is 11 residues long. The CDR3 loop reads CASSFGLEAFF. The CDR3 DNA is TGTGCCAGCAGCTTCGGTCTTGAAGCTTTCTTT.

The chain links TRBV3-1 (or the pseudogene TRBV3-2) to TRBJ2-7; D possibly corresponds to TRBD2 (6 bases). The CDR3 is 15 residues long. Trimming took off 8 bases at V and 3 bases at J, with 20 bases between the two ends. Looked up from germline, CDR1 is LGHDT and CDR2 is YNNKEL (reference sequence). CDR3 in amino acids: CASQVSGGIGYEQYF. The CDR3 DNA reads TGTGCCAGCCAGGTCTCCGGGGGAATCGGCTACGAGCAGTACTTC.

The sample holds a few counts of this clone. V gene TRBV2 combines with J gene TRBJ1-2; D gene uncertain. Trimming cost V 4 bases and J 1 base, with 10 bases left between them. Germline V gene data show CDR1 as SNHLY and CDR2 as FYNNEI. The CDR3 is 14 residues long. This chain's CDR3 is CASSVQAINYGYTF. The CDR3 DNA sequence: TGTGCCAGCAGTGTTCAGGCAATTAACTATGGCTACACCTTC.

This chain uses TRBV4-2 with TRBJ2-3; maybe TRBD1 (5 bases). The CDR3 runs to 15 residues. In germline, CDR1 is LGHNA, CDR2 YNFKEQ. The V end was cut by 1 base, the J end by 3 bases, with 11 bases between. In nucleotides, the CDR3 is TGTGCCAGCAGCCAAGCGAGACAGAGAACAGATACGCAGTATTTT. This gives the protein CASSQARQRTDTQYF.

The V call is TRBV30, the J call TRBJ2-3; TRBD2 matches 13 bases. This CDR3 region has 15 residues. J lost 2 bases, V lost 4 bases, and 3 bases had no gene match. Germline V gene data show CDR1 as GTSNPN and CDR2 as SVGIG (reference sequence). The CDR3 loop is CAWTGLAGDTDTQYF. The CDR3 DNA reads as TGTGCCTGGACCGGACTAGCGGGGGACACAGATACGCAGTATTTT.

This clone occurred once. The rearrangement links TRBV6-5 to TRBJ1-4; D is undetermined. The CDR3 runs to 15 residues. Trimming pared 5 bases from V and 5 bases from J, leaving 15 bases between. Germline assignment: CDR1 MNHEY and CDR2 SVGAGI. CDR3 in amino acids: CASSPSGRNNEKLFF. CDR3 nucleotides: TGTGCCAGCAGTCCCAGCGGGCGGAACAATGAAAAACTGTTTTTT.

The genes are TRBV2 and TRBJ1-2, with a possible D match to TRBD1 (5 bases). This CDR3 is 15 amino acids long. In germline, CDR1 is SNHLY, CDR2 FYNNEI. The V end lost 0 bases, the J end lost 4 bases, and 12 bases lay between the germline ends. The CDR3 protein is CASSEAPSGSYGYTF. The CDR3 coding sequence is TGTGCCAGCAGTGAAGCTCCGTCAGGGTCCTATGGCTACACCTTC.

This chain uses TRBV12-3 or TRBV12-4 with TRBJ1-1, with no clear D. There are 13 residues in the CDR3. V was pared by 6 bases and J by 1 base, with 9 bases between. CDR3 sequence: CASRYPGNTEAFF. The CDR3 DNA reads as TGTGCCAGCAGATACCCCGGGAACACTGAAGCTTTCTTT.

The V and J genes are TRBV4-1 and TRBJ1-1; a weak D match, TRBD1 (5 bases). The CDR3 sequence is 18 residues long. Germline-derived CDR1 and CDR2 are MGHRA and YSYEKL. Trimming shortened V by 1 base and J by 1 base, and 19 bases separated the two germline ends. The CDR3 DNA reads as TGCGCCAGCAGCCAAGGCCCCCAGGGTAAAATCAGGAACACTGAAGCTTTCTTT. Encoded protein: CASSQGPQGKIRNTEAFF.

This clone was counted between two and nine times. This chain uses TRBV7-2 with TRBJ2-1; 10 bases map to TRBD2. The germline CDR1 and CDR2 sequences are SGHTA and FQGNSA. The CDR3 covers 15 residues. Losses at the gene ends were 5 bases for V and 8 bases for J; bases not matched to a gene: 9. CDR3 bases: TGTGCCAGCAGCCAAACAGCGGGGGGGCCCTATGAGCAGTTCTTC. It translates to CASSQTAGGPYEQFF.

This chain links TRBV6-5 with TRBJ2-7; 8 nucleotides align to TRBD1. Germline CDR1 reads MNHEY; CDR2 reads SVGAGI. Trimming removed 6 bases from V and 4 bases from J; junction bases left unmatched: 11. This CDR3 is 15 amino acids long. CDR3 protein: CASSINPGQVYEQYF. Written as DNA, the CDR3 is TGTGCCAGCAGCATAAACCCGGGACAGGTTTACGAGCAGTACTTC.

The rearrangement links TRBV10-2 to TRBJ2-7; the match to TRBD2 covers 8 bases. Germline CDR1 reads WSHSY; CDR2 reads SAAADI. The CDR3 has 13 amino acids. V lost 3 bases and J lost 4; bases outside the gene matches: 2. CDR3 region: CASSDGGAYEQYF. Here the CDR3 DNA reads TGCGCCAGCAGTGACGGGGGGGCGTACGAGCAGTACTTC.

The genes are TRBV19 and TRBJ1-1, with D possibly being TRBD1 (5 bases). This CDR3 is 13 amino acids long. Germline-derived CDR1 and CDR2 are LNHDA and SQIVND (reference sequence). V lost 6 bases, J lost 4 bases, and 12 bases lay in between. CDR3 in amino acids: CASRVRVGTEAFF. CDR3 nucleotides: TGTGCCAGTAGGGTCAGGGTGGGCACTGAAGCTTTCTTT.

A remark on this clone: A much larger clone lies one base from this, so it may be a read error. The chain has TRBV5-4 and TRBJ1-2; TRBD1 matches 9 bases. V lost 3 bases to trimming and J lost 6 bases; unmatched junction nucleotides: 0. The CDR3 runs to 12 residues. CDR1 and CDR2 (germline): SGHNT, YYREEE (reference sequence). The CDR3 DNA reads as TGTGCCAGCAGCTGGGACAGGGATGGCTACACCTTC. Its translation: CASSWDRDGYTF.

The rearrangement uses TRBV6-6 and TRBJ1-4; weak D call: TRBD1 (5 bases). This CDR3 has 15 amino acids. CDR1 is MNHNY and CDR2 is SVGAGI in the germline V gene (reference sequence). V shed 6 bases and J shed 3 bases, with 14 bases lying between them. Here the CDR3 reads CASRHRGTANEKLFF. The CDR3 DNA reads as TGTGCCAGCAGGCATAGGGGTACGGCTAATGAAAAACTGTTTTTT.

In nucleotides, the CDR3 is TGTGCCTGGAGTCGACAGGCAGGAGATGGCTACACCTTC. Its translation: CAWSRQAGDGYTF. The rearrangement joins TRBV30 to TRBJ1-2; tentative D call: TRBD1 (6 bases). The CDR3 runs to 13 residues. Germline loops: CDR1 GTSNPN, CDR2 SVGIG (reference sequence). Deletions cut 2 bases from V and 6 bases from J, with 13 bases between.